This T cell receptor (beta chain) was recovered during a study of cytomegalovirus exposure and HLA in healthy donors. A word on this clone: Its antigen is unknown.

General study findings and limits: Most subjects' HLA-A and HLA-B alleles were reportedly predicted from TCR beta sequences. In a later analysis, several top co-occurrence clusters appeared linked to parvovirus B19, influenza, CMV and Epstein-Barr virus. Donors were assumed by presence/absence analyses to have roughly uniform sequencing depth.

It was with 60 Vbeta and 13 Jbeta primers that the PCR ran. Using immunoSEQ multiplex PCR, the repertoire was profiled, and TCRdb retains in-frame clones only, with some absent. This table has about 160,000 clones, over 60% appearing once. This CDR3 comprises 13 residues. Germline CDR1 and CDR2: SGHNT and YYREEE (reference sequence). V dropped 4 bases and J dropped 0 bases, with 8 bases sitting between them. The sample taken for sequencing was PBMCs. The rearrangement links TRBV5-4 to TRBJ2-7; D is uncertain. The source of this sequence is a woman in her thirties in good health and CMV-seronegative. CDR3 sequence: CASSGDFSYEQYF. CDR3 nucleotide sequence: TGTGCCAGCAGCGGTGACTTCTCCTACGAGCAGTACTTC.